Shown below are 21 T cell receptor beta chains from a single sample sequenced in a study of T-cell reconstitution after alpha-beta-depleted transplantation in children. It was with unique molecular identifiers that the TCRbeta library was prepared. TCRdb processed the PCR reads anew with MiXCR; each CDR3 protein has one entry. Among 700,000 or so distinct CDR3 sequences listed, about an eighth were seen once. This specimen consisted of PBMCs, obtained before TCRalphabeta/CD19-depleted stem cell transplant. The origin of the receptors is a girl aged 2-9 years with congenital amegakaryocytic thrombocytopenia, due to receive a stem cell transplant.

This clonotype occurred many times. This chain joins TRBV5-1 and TRBJ2-3; 12 bases are shared with TRBD2. Losses at the gene ends were 4 bases for V and 4 bases for J; bases not matched to a gene: 4. There are 15 residues in the CDR3. CDR1 and CDR2 (germline): SGHRS, YFSETQ. CDR3 in amino acids: CASSNGLAGSDTQYF. For the CDR3, the DNA is TGCGCCAGCAGCAACGGACTAGCGGGATCAGATACGCAGTATTTT.

A word on this clonotype: A much larger clone lies a single base off, so this may be a read error. The conserved phenylalanine or tryptophan is not found at the CDR3 terminus, so this likely reflects a read error. The V call is TRBV10-3, the J call TRBJ2-2; D is ambiguous. The CDR3 length is 14 residues. Looked up from germline, CDR1 is ENHRY and CDR2 is SYGVKD. Trimming removed 8 bases from V and 1 base from J, with 11 bases in between. The CDR3 spells CAIGVRLNTGELFS. CDR3 in DNA: TGTGCCATCGGCGTTCGATTGAACACCGGGGAGCTGTTTTCT.

There are many counts of this clonotype. This chain joins TRBV7-2 and TRBJ1-2; the match to TRBD1 covers 7 bases. V gave up 6 bases and J gave up 7 bases; unmatched junction bases: 17. The CDR3 covers 16 residues. From germline, CDR1 is SGHTA and CDR2 FQGNSA. The CDR3 DNA follows: TGTGCCAGCAGTTCACCACTGGACAGGCCCCTCGGTGGCTACACCTTC. This encodes CASSSPLDRPLGGYTF.

This clonotype was counted at least ten times. The gene calls are TRBV20-1 and TRBJ2-3; TRBD2 matches at 10 bases. Trimming cost V 7 bases and J 3 bases; bases outside gene matches: 10. The CDR3 has 15 residues. Per the germline V gene, CDR1 is DFQATT and CDR2 is SNEGSKA (reference sequence). The DNA for the CDR3 is TGCAGTGGGGATATGACTAGCGGGTCTACAGATACGCAGTATTTT. Amino acid sequence: CSGDMTSGSTDTQYF.

This chain connects TRBV30 to TRBJ1-6, with D possibly being TRBD1 (6 bases). The V and J ends lost 0 bases and 9 bases respectively, with 12 bases between them. The CDR3 is made up of 14 amino acids. Germline assignment: CDR1 GTSNPN and CDR2 SVGIG (reference sequence). The CDR3 here is CAWSVARGGSPLHF. The CDR3 region has the DNA TGTGCCTGGAGTGTAGCCAGGGGCGGTTCACCCCTCCACTTT.

This clonotype came up many times. The genes are TRBV12-3 or TRBV12-4 and TRBJ2-7, with TRBD2 matching 8 bases. V was pared by 6 bases and J by 1 base, with 5 bases of the junction left unmatched. The CDR3 consists of 14 residues. This chain's CDR3 is CASRTGTRSYEQYF. CDR3 nucleotides: TGTGCCAGCAGGACCGGGACTAGGTCCTACGAGCAGTACTTC.

This clonotype has more than one count but fewer than ten. The chain uses TRBV7-6 and TRBJ2-1; TRBD1 agrees at 8 bases. This CDR3 contains 19 residues. The germline CDR1 and CDR2 sequences are SGHVS and FNYEAQ. V gave up 4 bases and J gave up 0 bases; unmatched junction bases: 14. The DNA for the CDR3 is TGTGCCAGCAGCTCTTTGACAGGGGCTCATCCAAGCTCCTACAATGAGCAGTTCTTC. Its translation is CASSSLTGAHPSSYNEQFF.

This clonotype was seen repeatedly, ten times or more. This sequence joins TRBV12-3 or TRBV12-4 and TRBJ2-1, with no clear D. This CDR3 has 15 residues. V lost 4 bases and J 10 bases, leaving 20 bases between the germline ends. The CDR3 protein is CASSSRHHGYHEQFF. The CDR3 DNA sequence: TGTGCCAGCAGTTCGAGACACCATGGGTACCACGAGCAGTTCTTC.

V and J are TRBV12-3 or TRBV12-4 and TRBJ2-1, with 10 bases fitting TRBD2. The CDR3 covers 19 residues. J was trimmed by 4 bases and V by 10 bases; bases with no gene match: 22. CDR3 DNA sequence: TGTGCCATCTGTTTAAGGGCTAGCGGGAGTTATGGTCTTTACAATGAGCAGTTCTTC. Amino acid sequence: CAICLRASGSYGLYNEQFF.

This clonotype has ten or more counts. The chain couples TRBV28 to TRBJ2-1; 13 bases are a match to TRBD2. Looked up from germline, CDR1 is MDHEN and CDR2 is SYDVKM. The CDR3 contains 17 residues. V gave up 4 bases and J gave up 6 bases; unmatched junction bases: 9. CDR3 nucleotides: TGTGCCAGCAGTTCCACCCTGACTAGCGGGAGGCCCAATGAGCAGTTCTTC. It translates to CASSSTLTSGRPNEQFF.

The rearrangement joins TRBV12-3 or TRBV12-4 to TRBJ2-7, with 10 positions matching TRBD1. V trimming: 2 bases; J trimming: 7 bases; junction bases outside the gene matches: 8. The CDR3 consists of 15 residues. The CDR3 protein is CASSLRDRGMWEQYF. In nucleotides, the CDR3 is TGTGCCAGCAGTTTAAGGGACAGGGGAATGTGGGAGCAGTACTTC.

Ten or more counts support this clonotype. V gene TRBV20-1 combines with J gene TRBJ2-1, with D perhaps being TRBD1 or TRBD2 (6 bases each). CDR1 and CDR2 (germline): DFQATT, SNEGSKA (reference sequence). V was cut by 3 bases and J by 9 bases, with 18 bases left in between. There are 14 residues in the CDR3. The CDR3: CSASWIGGSSEQFF. CDR3 DNA sequence: TGCAGTGCTAGTTGGATAGGGGGGTCTAGTGAGCAGTTCTTC.

This clonotype has at least ten counts. The genes are TRBV15 and TRBJ2-1; the D is unclear. Germline V CDR1 and CDR2: LNHNV, YYDKDF (reference sequence). V was shortened by 0 bases and J by 0 bases, with 6 bases between the two germline ends. The CDR3 consists of 15 residues. Here the CDR3 reads CATSRDLDSYNEQFF. The CDR3 DNA reads TGTGCCACCAGCAGAGATCTGGACTCCTACAATGAGCAGTTCTTC.

The chain uses TRBV5-1 and TRBJ2-3, with D unclear. V was clipped by 0 bases and J by 6 bases, with 17 bases between them. There are 16 residues in the CDR3. Looked up from germline, CDR1 is SGHRS and CDR2 is YFSETQ. The DNA for the CDR3 is TGCGCCAGCAGCTTGGACGCCTCGGATCCTGCGGATACGCAGTATTTT. Translating it yields CASSLDASDPADTQYF. Full variable domain (rest looked up from reference TRBV5-1 and TRBJ2-3): KAGVTQTPRYLIKTRGQQVTLSCSPISGHRSVSWYQQTPGQGLQFLFEYFSETQRNKGNFPGRFSGRQFSNSRSEMNVSTLELGDSALYLCASSLDASDPADTQYFGPGTRLTVL.

This clonotype occurred many times. The chain has TRBV7-6 and TRBJ1-5; D gene uncertain. Germline V CDR1 and CDR2: SGHVS, FNYEAQ. The CDR3 loop spans 18 amino acids. V was cut by 5 bases and J by 4 bases, with 24 bases left in between. This CDR3 is CASSPLAGRHTINQPQHF. CDR3 DNA sequence: TGTGCCAGCAGCCCCCTTGCGGGTCGCCACACAATTAATCAGCCCCAGCATTTT.

The chain has TRBV5-1 and TRBJ2-7; 8 positions match TRBD2. CDR3 length: 13 amino acids. Germline V gene sequence: CDR1 SGHRS, CDR2 YFSETQ. J lost 4 bases, V lost 4 bases, and 4 bases had no gene match. CDR3 in amino acids: CASSGGTRYEQYF. The CDR3 DNA sequence: TGCGCCAGCAGCGGCGGGACTAGATACGAGCAGTACTTC. The complete variable domain, with remaining parts taken from reference TRBV5-1 and TRBJ2-7, reads KAGVTQTPRYLIKTRGQQVTLSCSPISGHRSVSWYQQTPGQGLQFLFEYFSETQRNKGNFPGRFSGRQFSNSRSEMNVSTLELGDSALYLCASSGGTRYEQYFGPGTRLTVT.

Concerning this clonotype: A much larger clone differs from this one at a single base, so this may be a read error. V and J are TRBV6-1 and TRBJ2-5; D unclear. Germline V CDR1 and CDR2: MNHNS, SASEGT. The CDR3 sequence is 15 residues long. The CDR3 DNA sequence: TGTGCCAGCGGTACCCTTAGGGCGACCAAAGAGACCCAGTCCTTC. It specifies CASGTLRATKETQSF.

About this clonotype: A much larger clone is a single base away; this may be a read error. The V gene is TRBV27, the J gene TRBJ2-5; 10 bases align to TRBD2. This CDR3 comprises 16 residues. Germline V gene sequence: CDR1 MNHEY, CDR2 SMNVEV (reference sequence). This CDR3 is CASSPRLAGTQETLYF. CDR3 nucleotide sequence: TGTGCCAGCAGTCCACGACTAGCGGGCACCCAAGAGACCCTGTACTTC.

This chain joins TRBV20-1 and TRBJ2-3, with TRBD2 matching 10 bases. CDR3 length equals 14 residues. Germline V gene sequence: CDR1 DFQATT, CDR2 SNEGSKA (reference sequence). The V segment lost 5 bases and the J segment 5 bases; nucleotides outside the gene matches: 7. CDR3 nucleotides: TGCAGTGCTTCCCTAGCGGGAGCGGGAGATACGCAGTATTTT. Protein: CSASLAGAGDTQYF.

This clonotype was counted ten times or more. The chain recombines TRBV5-1 with TRBJ2-3; 7 bases match TRBD1. The length of the CDR3 is 16 residues. V shed 3 bases, J shed 2 bases, and the junction held 9 bases outside the gene matches. The germline V gene has CDR1 SGHRS and CDR2 YFSETQ. Here the CDR3 reads CASSSTGTENTDTQYF. The CDR3 nucleotides read TGCGCCAGCAGCTCGACCGGGACAGAAAACACAGATACGCAGTATTTT.

This clonotype was observed a few times. This rearrangement joins TRBV5-1 to TRBJ2-2; no clear D. V was pared by 4 bases and J by 6 bases, with 13 bases between. The CDR3 covers 14 residues. CDR1 is SGHRS, CDR2 YFSETQ, per germline. The CDR3: CASSLGSLSGELFF. CDR3 coding DNA: TGCGCCAGCAGCCTCGGTAGTCTATCCGGGGAGCTGTTTTTT. The full variable domain, with the rest looked up from reference TRBV5-1 and TRBJ2-2, is KAGVTQTPRYLIKTRGQQVTLSCSPISGHRSVSWYQQTPGQGLQFLFEYFSETQRNKGNFPGRFSGRQFSNSRSEMNVSTLELGDSALYLCASSLGSLSGELFFGEGSRLTVL.